Below, 20 T cell receptor beta chains from the same sample are listed, as sequenced in a study of shared clonotypes between healthy human individuals. Measured with immunoSEQ multiplex PCR; TCRdb has only the in-frame clones, and not every one. The sample shows 450,000 to 500,000 clones, 76% of them seen only once. Sequencing input: PBMCs. Every receptor here comes from a woman in her forties in good health. Some clones in this sample may be carry-over from other donors' samples.

This chain uses TRBV2 with TRBJ2-3, with TRBD2 matching over 7 bases. The junction had 0 bases not matched to a gene; V was cut back by 4 bases and J by 2 bases. The CDR3 runs to 13 residues. The germline CDR1 and CDR2 sequences are SNHLY and FYNNEI. CDR3 loop: CASSGLATDTQYF. The CDR3 DNA follows: TGTGCCAGCAGTGGACTAGCCACAGATACGCAGTATTTT.

The J gene is TRBJ2-7, the V gene TRBV21-1; TRBD2 is the table's D call, not checked against the DNA. TRBV21-1 is tagged as a pseudogene. This CDR3 has 15 amino acids. Written as DNA, the CDR3 is TGTGCCAGCAGCGCCGGGACTAGCAGACACTACGAGCAGTACTTC. This encodes CASSAGTSRHYEQYF.

This clone has more than one count but fewer than ten. The CDR3 bases are TGCGCCAGCAGCCTCCAAGGGTGGAGCGAAGCTTTCTTT. It translates to CASSLQGWSEAFF. The V and J genes are TRBV4-1 and TRBJ1-1; D gene uncertain. CDR3 length equals 13 residues. Germline values: CDR1 MGHRA, CDR2 YSYEKL. Trimming removed 4 bases from V and 8 bases from J, with 14 bases in between.

This clone appeared a few times. The rearrangement links TRBV6-1 to TRBJ1-2, with no clear D. The germline V gene encodes CDR1 MNHNS and CDR2 SASEGT. Trimming took off 6 bases at V and 3 bases at J, with 14 bases between the two ends. The CDR3 loop spans 14 amino acids. The CDR3 DNA reads TGTGCCAGCAGCGAGGGTTTCGAATACTATGGCTACACCTTC. Amino acids: CASSEGFEYYGYTF.

This clone is a singleton in its sample. CDR3 nucleotides: TGTGCCAGCAGCCAAGGGGAACTCCAGCCCCAGCATTTT. This translates into CASSQGELQPQHF. The rearrangement joins TRBV14 to TRBJ1-5; D ambiguous. Germline loops: CDR1 SGHDN, CDR2 FVKESK. The CDR3 consists of 13 residues. Trimming removed 1 base from V and 7 bases from J, with 8 bases in between.

In its sample, this clone was seen once. The rearrangement links TRBV7-3 to TRBJ2-3, with 7 bases matching TRBD1. This CDR3 is built from 14 residues. V trimming: 5 bases; J trimming: 3 bases; junction bases outside the gene matches: 5. Germline V gene data show CDR1 as SGHTA and CDR2 as FQGTGA. CDR3 sequence (DNA): TGTGCCAGCAGCAAAAACAGGGGAACAGATACGCAGTATTTT. It codes for CASSKNRGTDTQYF.

The CDR3 DNA is TGTGCCAGCCACCCGGGGGGAGAGACCCAGTACTTC. Protein sequence: CASHPGGETQYF. The chain links TRBV7-2 to TRBJ2-5; 7 bases match TRBD2. The germline V gene encodes CDR1 SGHTA and CDR2 FQGNSA. After removal of 8 bases from V and 4 bases from J, the junction contained 4 bases not matched to a gene. The CDR3 runs to 12 residues.

This clone was seen a handful of times. CDR3 residues: CASHSSNQPQHF. The CDR3 DNA reads TGTGCCAGCCACTCTTCCAATCAGCCCCAGCATTTT. The chain carries TRBV28 and TRBJ1-5, with D unclear. The CDR3 consists of 12 residues. The V and J ends lost 8 bases and 3 bases respectively, with 8 bases between them. From germline, CDR1 is MDHEN and CDR2 SYDVKM.

The chain carries TRBV2 and TRBJ2-3, with D tentatively TRBD2 (5 bases). Trimming shortened V by 2 bases and J by 4 bases, and 16 bases separated the two germline ends. Germline V gene lookup returns CDR1 SNHLY and CDR2 FYNNEI. This CDR3 is 16 amino acids long. The CDR3 coding sequence is TGTGCCAGCAGTGAATTCAGCGGTCGAGAGGCAGATACGCAGTATTTT. The encoded protein is CASSEFSGREADTQYF.

The genes are TRBV27 and TRBJ2-7; maybe TRBD1 (5 bases). There are 15 residues in the CDR3. V lost 3 bases, J lost 6 bases, and 18 bases lay in between. Germline assignment: CDR1 MNHEY and CDR2 SMNVEV (reference sequence). The CDR3 DNA is TGTGCCAGCAGTTTCCGGCCAGGGTTCTGGGCCGAGCAGTACTTC. It specifies CASSFRPGFWAEQYF.

In this sample, this clone turned up once. This CDR3 is also generated by other DNA sequences in the sample. The chain recombines TRBV18 with TRBJ2-7; 11 nucleotides match TRBD2. The CDR3 runs to 14 residues. V trimming: 6 bases; J trimming: 3 bases; junction bases outside the gene matches: 4. CDR1 and CDR2 (germline): KGHSH, LQKENI. CDR3 residues: CASSSGTSGYEQYF. CDR3 DNA sequence: TGTGCCAGCTCCTCCGGGACTAGCGGCTACGAGCAGTACTTC.

The chain employs TRBV19 and TRBJ2-4; the match to TRBD2 covers 11 bases. The CDR3 is made up of 16 amino acids. J was trimmed by 7 bases and V by 3 bases; bases with no gene match: 8. The V gene's germline CDR1 is LNHDA and CDR2 SQIVND (reference sequence). The CDR3 bases are TGTGCCAGTAGTATCCCTAGCGGGAGGTCGGGGAACATTCAGTACTTC. Its protein is CASSIPSGRSGNIQYF.

This chain uses TRBV20-1 with TRBJ2-7; D not certain. The V end lost 2 bases, the J end lost 5 bases, and 4 bases lay between the germline ends. The CDR3 spans 10 residues. Germline V CDR1 and CDR2: DFQATT, SNEGSKA (reference sequence). The CDR3 here is CSARKNEQYF. CDR3 nucleotides: TGCAGTGCTAGAAAGAACGAGCAGTACTTC.

The J gene is TRBJ1-1, the V gene TRBV29-1; no firm D call. Germline CDR1 reads SQVTM; CDR2 reads ANQGSEA. Trimming left V 3 bases short and J 3 bases short, with 14 bases between. This CDR3 has 14 residues. The CDR3 DNA reads as TGCAGCGTTGAGCCGGGTCAGATCTACACTGAAGCTTTCTTT. Its protein is CSVEPGQIYTEAFF.

This clone was found a few times. CDR3: CASSVSTHNEQFF. In DNA, the CDR3 is TGTGCCAGCAGTGTGAGCACACACAATGAGCAGTTCTTC. V is TRBV2 and J is TRBJ2-1; D not resolved. The CDR3 is 13 residues long. V was shortened by 4 bases and J by 5 bases, with 9 bases between the two germline ends. Germline V lookup: CDR1 SNHLY, CDR2 FYNNEI.

This chain uses TRBV29-1 with TRBJ2-5; 12 bases fit TRBD1. The J call may not be correct, given that the DNA end is closer to TRBJ2-7. The germline V gene encodes CDR1 SQVTM and CDR2 ANQGSEA. The length of the CDR3 is 14 residues. The CDR3 sequence is CSAKGQGAGYEQYF. CDR3 nucleotide sequence: TGCAGCGCTAAGGGACAGGGGGCAGGTTACGAGCAGTACTTC.

The chain links TRBV30 to TRBJ1-3, with 7 positions matching TRBD1. The CDR3 covers 14 residues. Germline V gives CDR1 GTSNPN, CDR2 SVGIG (reference sequence). The junction had 3 bases not matched to a gene; V was cut back by 2 bases and J by 2 bases. The CDR3 DNA sequence: TGTGCCTGGAGTACTGGGACAGCTGGAAACACCATATATTTT. It encodes CAWSTGTAGNTIYF.

Concerning this clone: The junction shows a germline mismatch at one end, possibly a read error. The V gene is TRBV7-7, the J gene TRBJ1-3; D gene unclear. This CDR3 is built from 14 residues. From germline, CDR1 is SSHAT and CDR2 FNYEAQ (reference sequence). CDR3: CASSLAGDGNTIYF. CDR3 sequence (DNA): TGTGCTAGCAGCTTAGCAGGCGATGGAAACACCATATATTTT.

V gene TRBV28 combines with J gene TRBJ2-7; a weak D match, TRBD1 (5 bases). V lost 5 bases and J lost 0, with 11 bases in between. This CDR3 is built from 14 residues. Germline CDR1 and CDR2: MDHEN and SYDVKM. This CDR3 reads CASSIPDTSYEQYF. In DNA form, the CDR3 reads TGTGCCAGCAGTATCCCGGACACCTCCTACGAGCAGTACTTC.

This chain uses TRBV7-2 with TRBJ2-5; D might be TRBD2 (6 bases). This CDR3 has 15 residues. The ends were cut back, 1 base at V and 3 bases at J, with 12 bases in the middle. Per germline, CDR1 SGHTA and CDR2 FQGNSA. The CDR3 nucleotides are TGTGCCAGCAGCTTAGGTGGCCTAGCGAAAGAGACCCAGTACTTC. Translation: CASSLGGLAKETQYF.